Following are 2 T cell receptor beta chains from one sample sequenced in a study of cytotoxic CD8 clonotypes in ibrutinib-treated CLL. Assay: immunoSEQ multiplex PCR; the TCRdb copy retains only in-frame clones and omits some. The sample has some 29,000 clones, 60% to 85% seen once. The sample here was PBMCs, taken after 36 months of ibrutinib treatment. The origin of the receptors is a human donor with chronic lymphocytic leukemia.

This chain connects TRBV6-5 to TRBJ2-5; possibly TRBD1 or TRBD2 for D (5 bases each). The CDR3 sequence is 14 residues long. Trimming removed 4 bases at V and 2 bases at J, with 11 bases between. Looked up from germline, CDR1 is MNHEY and CDR2 is SVGAGI. The CDR3 sequence is CASSWGRVQETQYF. As DNA, the CDR3 is TGTGCCAGCAGTTGGGGACGGGTACAAGAGACCCAGTACTTC.

The J gene is TRBJ1-1, the V gene TRBV7-9; D possibly corresponds to TRBD1 (5 bases). Germline V gene sequence: CDR1 SEHNR, CDR2 FQNEAQ (reference sequence). This CDR3 spans 17 amino acids. V was trimmed by 1 base and J by 4 bases, leaving 19 bases between them. The CDR3 spells CASSLGPGPLFGTEAFF. The DNA of the CDR3 is TGTGCCAGCAGCTTAGGTCCAGGGCCCCTATTTGGCACTGAAGCTTTCTTT.